Sequencing of this T cell receptor beta chain was carried out in a study of blood T cell repertoires in COVID-19. About the study: Acute and convalescent COVID-19 specimens originated in the United States, Italy and Spain. In each case, the material was cDNA or gDNA derived from T cells, B-cell-depleted T cells, or PBMCs.

The CDR3 sequence is 15 residues long. V trimming: 3 bases; J trimming: 3 bases; junction bases outside the gene matches: 4. Per the germline V gene, CDR1 is ENHRY and CDR2 is SYGVKD. In the original analysis: Cell counts per sample came from amplifying reference gene primers. Assay: immunoSEQ multiplex PCR; the TCRdb copy retains only in-frame clones and omits some. V and J calls and clone size are those listed in that table; D and trimming were worked out from the DNA. The table lists around 150,000 clones, approximately 82% of them singletons, with about 20% in the top ten. On this clone: The same CDR3 also results from other DNA sequences found in this sample.

The receptor was isolated from a woman of 80 years or more with acute or convalescent COVID-19. The sample consisted of peripheral blood. The chain is built from TRBV10-3 and TRBJ2-1, with 8 bases fitting TRBD2. The CDR3 loop is CAISESGGSYNEQFF. The CDR3 nucleotides read TGTGCCATCAGTGAAAGCGGGGGAAGCTACAATGAGCAGTTCTTC.